Reported below is one T cell receptor beta chain. The CDR3 spans 17 residues. Germline-derived CDR1 and CDR2 are LGHNA and YSLEER. The V and J ends lost 0 bases and 7 bases, in that order; junction bases with no gene match: 8. These data originate in a study of blood T cell repertoires in COVID-19. The wider study: PBMCs, B-cell-depleted T cells, or T cells were the source of the cDNA or gDNA that made up the material.

The repertoire was sequenced with immunoSEQ multiplex PCR; TCRdb's copy has only in-frame clones and lacks some. The sample has more than 65,000 clones; 84% are singletons. The chain has TRBV4-3 and TRBJ2-2; TRBD2 matches at 10 bases. The receptor was isolated from a man aged 50 or older with acute or convalescent COVID-19. Sequencing input: peripheral blood. The DNA of the CDR3 is TGCGCCAGCAGCCAAGATAGGAGCGGGGGGGCCGGCGGGGAGCTGTTTTTT. Amino acid sequence: CASSQDRSGGAGGELFF.